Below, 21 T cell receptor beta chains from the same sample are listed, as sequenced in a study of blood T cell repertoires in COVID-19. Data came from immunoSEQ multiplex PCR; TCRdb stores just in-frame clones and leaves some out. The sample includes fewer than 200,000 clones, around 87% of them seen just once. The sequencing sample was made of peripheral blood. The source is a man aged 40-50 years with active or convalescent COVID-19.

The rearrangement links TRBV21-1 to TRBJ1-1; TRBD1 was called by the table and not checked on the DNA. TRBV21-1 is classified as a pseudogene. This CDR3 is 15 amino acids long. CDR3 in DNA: TGTGCCAGCAGCAAAGGGGGGCGAACGAACACTGAAGCTTTCTTT. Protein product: CASSKGGRTNTEAFF.

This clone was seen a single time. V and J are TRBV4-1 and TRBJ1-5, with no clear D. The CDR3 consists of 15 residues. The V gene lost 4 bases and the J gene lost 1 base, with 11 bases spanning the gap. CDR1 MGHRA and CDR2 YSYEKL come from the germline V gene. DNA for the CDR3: TGCGCCAGCAGCCCAATAGACATGAGCAATCAGCCCCAGCATTTT. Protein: CASSPIDMSNQPQHF.

The CDR3 loop is CASSAADTTDTQYF. As DNA, the CDR3 is TGTGCCAGCAGTGCTGCTGACACCACAGATACGCAGTATTTT. The chain couples TRBV6-4 to TRBJ2-3; no clear D gene. Germline V gives CDR1 MRHNA, CDR2 SNTAGT. The CDR3 length is 14 residues. The germline V and J ends were trimmed by 4 bases and 2 bases, with 10 bases remaining between them.

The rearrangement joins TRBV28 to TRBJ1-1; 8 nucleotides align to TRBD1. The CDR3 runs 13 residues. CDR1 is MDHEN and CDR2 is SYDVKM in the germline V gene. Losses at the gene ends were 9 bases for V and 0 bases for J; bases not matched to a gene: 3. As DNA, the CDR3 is TGTGCCAGTTCAGGGGGCCTGAACACTGAAGCTTTCTTT. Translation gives CASSGGLNTEAFF.

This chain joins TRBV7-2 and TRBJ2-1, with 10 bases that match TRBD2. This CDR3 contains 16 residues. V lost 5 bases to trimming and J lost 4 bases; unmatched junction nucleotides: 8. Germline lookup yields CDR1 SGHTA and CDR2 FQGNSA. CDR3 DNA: TGTGCCAGCAGCCTTGATCCGACTAGCGGGTACAATGAGCAGTTCTTC. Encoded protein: CASSLDPTSGYNEQFF.

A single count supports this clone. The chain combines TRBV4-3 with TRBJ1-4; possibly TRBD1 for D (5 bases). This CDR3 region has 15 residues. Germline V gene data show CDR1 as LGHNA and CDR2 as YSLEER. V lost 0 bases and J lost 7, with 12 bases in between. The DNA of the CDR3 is TGCGCCAGCAGCCAAGATTCGGCAGGGCCTGAAAAACTGTTTTTT. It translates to CASSQDSAGPEKLFF.

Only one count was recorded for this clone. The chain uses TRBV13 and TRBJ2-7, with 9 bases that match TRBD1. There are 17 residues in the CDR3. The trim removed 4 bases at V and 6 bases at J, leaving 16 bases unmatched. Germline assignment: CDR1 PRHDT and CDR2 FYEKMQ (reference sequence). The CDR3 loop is CASSSRDGDRGFLEQYF. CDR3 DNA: TGTGCCAGCAGCTCGCGTGACGGCGACAGGGGGTTCCTCGAGCAGTACTTC.

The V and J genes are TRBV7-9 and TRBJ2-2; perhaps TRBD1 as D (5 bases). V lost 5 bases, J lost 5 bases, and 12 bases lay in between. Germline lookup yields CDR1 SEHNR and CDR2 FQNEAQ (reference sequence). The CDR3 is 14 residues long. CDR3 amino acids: CASSIKGSTGELFF. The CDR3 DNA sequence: TGTGCCAGCAGCATAAAGGGGTCGACCGGGGAGCTGTTTTTT.

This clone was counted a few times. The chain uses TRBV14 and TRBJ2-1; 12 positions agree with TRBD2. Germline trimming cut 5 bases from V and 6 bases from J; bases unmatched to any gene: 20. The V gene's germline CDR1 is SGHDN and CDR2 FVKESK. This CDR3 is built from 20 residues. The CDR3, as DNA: TGTGCCAGCAGCATCCGACTAGCGGGGGCTCCCACATCCTACAGCAATGAGCAGTTCTTC. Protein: CASSIRLAGAPTSYSNEQFF.

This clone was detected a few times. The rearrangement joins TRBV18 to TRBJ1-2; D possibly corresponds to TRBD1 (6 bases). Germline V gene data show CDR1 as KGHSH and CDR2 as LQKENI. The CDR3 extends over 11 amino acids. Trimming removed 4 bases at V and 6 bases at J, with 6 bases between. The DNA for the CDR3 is TGTGCCAGCTCACAGGGGGATGGCTACACCTTC. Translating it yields CASSQGDGYTF.

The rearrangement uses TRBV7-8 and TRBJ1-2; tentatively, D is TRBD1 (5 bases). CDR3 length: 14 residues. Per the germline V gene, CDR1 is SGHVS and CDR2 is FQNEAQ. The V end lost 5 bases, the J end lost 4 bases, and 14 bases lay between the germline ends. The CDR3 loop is CASSRTTGFYGYTF. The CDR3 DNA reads TGTGCCAGCAGCCGAACAACAGGCTTCTATGGCTACACCTTC.

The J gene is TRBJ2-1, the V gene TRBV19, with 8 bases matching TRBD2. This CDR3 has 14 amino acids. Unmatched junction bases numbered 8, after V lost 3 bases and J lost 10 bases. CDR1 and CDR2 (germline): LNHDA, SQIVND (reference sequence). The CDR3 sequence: CASSIAIAGREQFF. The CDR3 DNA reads TGTGCCAGTAGTATTGCCATAGCGGGAAGGGAGCAGTTCTTC.

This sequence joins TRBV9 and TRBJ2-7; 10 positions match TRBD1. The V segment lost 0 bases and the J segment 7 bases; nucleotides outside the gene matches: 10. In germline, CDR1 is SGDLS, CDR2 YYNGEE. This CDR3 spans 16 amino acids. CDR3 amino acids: CASSVGDRGPFGEQYF. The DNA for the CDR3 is TGTGCCAGCAGCGTAGGTGACAGGGGGCCTTTTGGGGAGCAGTACTTC.

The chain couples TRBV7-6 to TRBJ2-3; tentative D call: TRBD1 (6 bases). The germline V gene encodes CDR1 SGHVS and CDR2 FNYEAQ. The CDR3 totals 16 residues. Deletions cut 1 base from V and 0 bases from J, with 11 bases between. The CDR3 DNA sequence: TGTGCCAGCAGCTTAGTGGGGGCAGGGAGCACAGATACGCAGTATTTT. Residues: CASSLVGAGSTDTQYF.

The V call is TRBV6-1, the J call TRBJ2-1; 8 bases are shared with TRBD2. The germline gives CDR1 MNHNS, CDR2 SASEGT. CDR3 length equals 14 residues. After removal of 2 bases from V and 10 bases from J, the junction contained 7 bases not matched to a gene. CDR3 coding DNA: TGTGCCAGCAGTGAACCACGGGAGGGGCGGGAGCAGTTCTTC. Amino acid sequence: CASSEPREGREQFF.

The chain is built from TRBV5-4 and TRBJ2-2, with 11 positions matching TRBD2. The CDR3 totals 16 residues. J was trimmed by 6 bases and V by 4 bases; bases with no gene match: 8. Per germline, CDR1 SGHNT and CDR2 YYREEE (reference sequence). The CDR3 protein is CASSAVSGGASGELFF. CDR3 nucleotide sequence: TGTGCCAGCAGCGCGGTTAGCGGGGGGGCTTCCGGGGAGCTGTTTTTT.

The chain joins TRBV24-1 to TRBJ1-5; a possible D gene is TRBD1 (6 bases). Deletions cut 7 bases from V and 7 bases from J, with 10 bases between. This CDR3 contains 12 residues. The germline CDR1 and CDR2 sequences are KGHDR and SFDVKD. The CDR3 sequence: CATSRGGQPQHF. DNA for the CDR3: TGTGCCACCAGCAGGGGTGGACAGCCCCAGCATTTT.

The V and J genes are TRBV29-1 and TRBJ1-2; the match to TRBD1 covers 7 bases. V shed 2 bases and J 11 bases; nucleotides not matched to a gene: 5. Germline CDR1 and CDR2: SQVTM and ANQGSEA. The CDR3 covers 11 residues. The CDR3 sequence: CSVEPQGRYTF. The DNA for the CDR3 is TGCAGCGTTGAACCACAGGGGAGGTACACCTTC.

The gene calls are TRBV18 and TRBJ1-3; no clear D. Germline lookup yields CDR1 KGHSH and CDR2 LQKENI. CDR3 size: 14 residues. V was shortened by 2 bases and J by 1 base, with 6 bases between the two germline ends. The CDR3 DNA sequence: TGTGCCAGCTCACCAGAGGCATCTGGAAACACCATATATTTT. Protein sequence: CASSPEASGNTIYF.

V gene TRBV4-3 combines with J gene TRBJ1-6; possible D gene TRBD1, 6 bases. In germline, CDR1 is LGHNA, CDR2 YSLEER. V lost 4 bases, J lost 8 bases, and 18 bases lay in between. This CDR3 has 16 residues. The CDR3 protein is CASSLGGAGADSPLHF. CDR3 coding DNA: TGCGCCAGCAGCCTTGGGGGGGCCGGCGCGGATTCACCCCTCCACTTT.

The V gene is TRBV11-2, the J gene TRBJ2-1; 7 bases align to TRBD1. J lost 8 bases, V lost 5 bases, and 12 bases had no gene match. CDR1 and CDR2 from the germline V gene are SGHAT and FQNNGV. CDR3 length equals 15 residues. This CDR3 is CASSGRQGSSDEQFF. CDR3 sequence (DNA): TGTGCCAGCAGCGGGAGACAGGGTTCGTCCGATGAGCAGTTCTTC.